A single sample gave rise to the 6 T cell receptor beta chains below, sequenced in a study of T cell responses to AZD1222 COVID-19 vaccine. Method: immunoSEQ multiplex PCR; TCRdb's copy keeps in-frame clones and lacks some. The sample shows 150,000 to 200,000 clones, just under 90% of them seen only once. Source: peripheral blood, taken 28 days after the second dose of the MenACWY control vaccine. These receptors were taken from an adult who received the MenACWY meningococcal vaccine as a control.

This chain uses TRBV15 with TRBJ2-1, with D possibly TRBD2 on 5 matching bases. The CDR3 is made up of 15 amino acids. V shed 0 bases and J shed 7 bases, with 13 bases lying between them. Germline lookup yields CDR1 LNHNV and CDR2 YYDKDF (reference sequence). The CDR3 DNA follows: TGTGCCACCAGCAGAGATATGTGGGAGCGGAATGAGCAGTTCTTC. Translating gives CATSRDMWERNEQFF.

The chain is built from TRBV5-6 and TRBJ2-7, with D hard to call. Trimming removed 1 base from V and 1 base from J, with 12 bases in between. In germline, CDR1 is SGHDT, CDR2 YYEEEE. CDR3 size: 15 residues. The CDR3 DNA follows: TGTGCCAGCAGCTTGCCCAACTCGGTATCCTACGAGCAGTACTTC. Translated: CASSLPNSVSYEQYF.

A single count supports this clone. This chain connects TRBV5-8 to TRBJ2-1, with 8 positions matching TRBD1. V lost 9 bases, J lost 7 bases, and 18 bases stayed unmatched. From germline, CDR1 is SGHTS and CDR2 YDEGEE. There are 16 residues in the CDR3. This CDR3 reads CANALPFGQGRNEQFF. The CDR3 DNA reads TGTGCCAACGCACTCCCGTTCGGACAGGGAAGGAATGAGCAGTTCTTC.

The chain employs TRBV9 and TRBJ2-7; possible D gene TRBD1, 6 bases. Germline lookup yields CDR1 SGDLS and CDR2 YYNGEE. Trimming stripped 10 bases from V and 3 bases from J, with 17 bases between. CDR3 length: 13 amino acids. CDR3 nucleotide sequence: TGTGCCGCCAAAACAGGGCCCCTCTACGAGCAGTACTTC. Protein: CAAKTGPLYEQYF.

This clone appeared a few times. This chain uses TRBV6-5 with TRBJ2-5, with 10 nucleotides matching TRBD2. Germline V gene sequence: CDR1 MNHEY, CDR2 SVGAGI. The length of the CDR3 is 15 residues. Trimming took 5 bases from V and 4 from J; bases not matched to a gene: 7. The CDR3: CASSPRVAGGETQYF. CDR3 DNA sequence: TGTGCCAGCAGTCCGCGGGTAGCGGGAGGAGAGACCCAGTACTTC.

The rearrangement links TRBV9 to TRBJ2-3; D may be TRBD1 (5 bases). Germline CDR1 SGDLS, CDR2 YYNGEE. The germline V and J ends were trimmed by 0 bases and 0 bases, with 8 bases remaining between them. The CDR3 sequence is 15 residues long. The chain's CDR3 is CASSVGQISTDTQYF. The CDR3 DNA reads TGTGCCAGCAGCGTAGGACAGATTAGCACAGATACGCAGTATTTT.